One sample yielded the 14 T cell receptor beta chains listed below, sequenced in a study of blood T cell repertoires in COVID-19. Assay: immunoSEQ multiplex PCR; the TCRdb copy retains only in-frame clones and omits some. Here the sample spans 50,000 or so clones, roughly 90% being singletons. Sequenced sample: peripheral blood. Receptors were obtained from a woman older than 75 with acute or convalescent COVID-19.

This clone was counted between two and nine times. Here the CDR3 DNA reads TGTGCCAGCACCGCCGGGACAGCCAACACTGAAGCTTTCTTT. Protein product: CASTAGTANTEAFF. This chain links TRBV5-4 with TRBJ1-1; 7 nucleotides align to TRBD1. V was clipped by 6 bases and J by 2 bases; unmatched bases: 7. There are 14 residues in the CDR3. Looked up from germline, CDR1 is SGHNT and CDR2 is YYREEE (reference sequence).

This sequence joins TRBV11-2 and TRBJ1-4; D unresolved. The CDR3 is 16 amino acids. Per germline, CDR1 SGHAT and CDR2 FQNNGV. V was trimmed by 5 bases and J by 4 bases, leaving 17 bases between them. The chain's CDR3 is CASSPHDMVGNEKLFF. DNA of the CDR3: TGTGCCAGCAGCCCACATGACATGGTCGGTAATGAAAAACTGTTTTTT.

The chain is built from TRBV18 and TRBJ1-1, with D hard to call. From germline, CDR1 is KGHSH and CDR2 LQKENI. The V and J ends lost 3 bases and 4 bases respectively, with 15 bases between them. This CDR3 spans 15 amino acids. CDR3 bases: TGTGCCAGCTCACCTTCTAACGGCTGGGCCACTGAAGCTTTCTTT. Encoded protein: CASSPSNGWATEAFF.

The chain has TRBV27 and TRBJ2-2, with 9 positions matching TRBD1. The CDR3 length is 16 residues. Germline CDR1 reads MNHEY; CDR2 reads SMNVEV (reference sequence). V lost 8 bases to trimming and J lost 0 bases; unmatched junction nucleotides: 7. In DNA form, the CDR3 reads TGTGCCAGCCGCGAAACAGGGGGCGCGAACACCGGGGAGCTGTTTTTT. As protein: CASRETGGANTGELFF.

The rearrangement joins TRBV25-1 to TRBJ1-6; D is possibly TRBD1 (5 bases). CDR3 length: 15 residues. Deletions cut 3 bases from V and 7 bases from J, with 13 bases between. Per the germline V gene, CDR1 is MGHDK and CDR2 is SYGVNS. The CDR3 sequence is CASSDRVWGNSPLHF. In DNA, the CDR3 is TGTGCCAGCAGTGACAGGGTTTGGGGCAATTCACCCCTCCACTTT. The full variable domain, its missing parts supplied by reference TRBV25-1 and TRBJ1-6, is EADIYQTPRYLVIGTGKKITLECSQTMGHDKMYWYQQDPGMELHLIHYSYGVNSTEKGDLSSESTVSRIRTEHFPLTLESARPSHTSQYLCASSDRVWGNSPLHFGNGTRLTVT.

The V gene is TRBV6-6, the J gene TRBJ2-7; D might be TRBD2 (5 bases). The CDR3 runs to 13 residues. The V gene lost 2 bases and the J gene lost 2 bases, with 7 bases spanning the gap. CDR1 and CDR2 (germline): MNHNY, SVGAGI (reference sequence). CDR3 sequence reads: CASSYDGTYEQYF. The DNA for the CDR3 is TGTGCCAGCAGTTACGACGGGACCTACGAGCAGTACTTC.

This clone was detected only once. The chain recombines TRBV6-1 with TRBJ2-1; no clear D. The CDR3 runs 16 residues. Trimming cost V 1 base and J 0 bases, with 10 bases left between them. Per the germline V gene, CDR1 is MNHNS and CDR2 is SASEGT. CDR3 DNA: TGTGCCAGCAGTGAAGGTGGTAGGAGCTCCTACAATGAGCAGTTCTTC. Encoded protein: CASSEGGRSSYNEQFF.

The V gene is TRBV27, the J gene TRBJ2-1, with a weak D call TRBD1 (5 bases). Germline V gene lookup returns CDR1 MNHEY and CDR2 SMNVEV (reference sequence). This CDR3 spans 14 amino acids. V shed 3 bases and J shed 6 bases, with 12 bases lying between them. CDR3 coding DNA: TGTGCCAGCAGTTTTCCCGGACATAGCAATGAGCAGTTCTTC. This codes for CASSFPGHSNEQFF.

The V call is TRBV7-6, the J call TRBJ2-2, with 12 bases lining up with TRBD2. The CDR3 sequence is 18 residues long. Trimming at V came to 5 bases and at J to 2 bases, leaving 9 bases not matched to a gene. Germline values: CDR1 SGHVS, CDR2 FNYEAQ. CDR3: CASSPRGTSGSNTGELFF. The CDR3 nucleotides read TGTGCCAGCAGCCCCCGAGGGACTAGCGGGTCCAACACCGGGGAGCTGTTTTTT.

This chain joins TRBV3-1 (or the pseudogene TRBV3-2) and TRBJ2-2, with D perhaps matching TRBD2 (6 bases). This CDR3 spans 14 amino acids. Germline CDR1 LGHDT, CDR2 YNNKEL (reference sequence). Trimming took 4 bases from V and 2 from J, leaving 8 bases between them. The CDR3 bases are TGTGCCAGCAGCCTACTAGCCAACACCGGGGAGCTGTTTTTT. Protein sequence: CASSLLANTGELFF.

The rearrangement uses TRBV6-4 and TRBJ2-7; D might be TRBD1 (5 bases). The CDR3 runs to 13 residues. Germline V gene sequence: CDR1 MRHNA, CDR2 SNTAGT. V was cut by 9 bases and J by 0 bases, with 12 bases left in between. CDR3 sequence reads: CARPRVTSYEQYF. CDR3 bases: TGTGCCAGACCCAGGGTGACCTCCTACGAGCAGTACTTC.

V is TRBV9 and J is TRBJ2-2; D gene uncertain. Germline CDR1 SGDLS, CDR2 YYNGEE. CDR3 length equals 15 residues. The V end was cut by 1 base, the J end by 3 bases, with 10 bases between. For the CDR3, the DNA is TGTGCCAGCAGCGTAACTCCGCTACACACCGGGGAGCTGTTTTTT. The encoded protein is CASSVTPLHTGELFF. Complete variable domain (other parts from reference TRBV9 and TRBJ2-2): DSGVTQTPKHLITATGQRVTLRCSPRSGDLSVYWYQQSLDQGLQFLIQYYNGEERAKGNILERFSAQQFPDLHSELNLSSLELGDSALYFCASSVTPLHTGELFFGEGSRLTVL.

The rearrangement links TRBV19 to TRBJ2-1, with 10 bases lining up with TRBD1. The germline V gene has CDR1 LNHDA and CDR2 SQIVND (reference sequence). The length of the CDR3 is 14 residues. With 4 bases clipped from V and 8 bases from J, the junction kept 5 bases outside the gene matches. The chain's CDR3 is CASSTRQGAYEQFF. The CDR3 DNA reads TGTGCCAGTAGTACCCGACAGGGGGCGTATGAGCAGTTCTTC.

The V gene is TRBV9, the J gene TRBJ1-2, with a tentative D call TRBD1 (5 bases). The germline CDR1 and CDR2 sequences are SGDLS and YYNGEE. The CDR3 totals 15 residues. The V end lost 0 bases, the J end lost 2 bases, and 11 bases lay between the germline ends. DNA for the CDR3: TGTGCCAGCAGCGTAGAACCCACAGGAAACTATGGCTACACCTTC. Translation: CASSVEPTGNYGYTF.